A selection of T cell receptor beta chains follows, all from one sample in a study of cytomegalovirus exposure and HLA in healthy donors. Libraries were prepared by immunoSEQ multiplex PCR; TCRdb keeps only in-frame clonotypes and omits some of them. The sample yields about 89,000 clones, less than 85% seen once. Sequenced input: PBMCs. These receptors all stem from a male donor in good health and CMV-seronegative. The CDR3 runs from the conserved cysteine through the conserved F or W. Fields, in order: CDR3 DNA, CDR3 protein, CDR3 length, V gene, J gene, clone size, D gene. D genes are given only for firm matches. Not every row has a clone size; where given, it reads once, few, many or a size class.

DNA: TGTGCCAGTAGTAGGAGGCAGAGCAATCAGCCCCAGCATTTT; CDR3: CASSRRQSNQPQHF; length: 14; V: TRBV19; J: TRBJ1-5; size: -; D: -
DNA: TGTGCCATCAGTGTGGACAGGGTAACAACTAATGAAAAACTGTTTTTT; CDR3: CAISVDRVTTNEKLFF; length: 16; V: TRBV10-3; J: TRBJ1-4; size: -; D: TRBD1
DNA: TGCGCCAGCAGCCAAGCCCCACCCGGCGGCTACGAGCAGTACTTC; CDR3: CASSQAPPGGYEQYF; length: 15; V: TRBV4-3; J: TRBJ2-7; size: -; D: -
DNA: TGTGCCAGCAGCCGGACTAGTATTGGTGAGCAGTTCTTC; CDR3: CASSRTSIGEQFF; length: 13; V: TRBV7-8; J: TRBJ2-1; size: -; D: TRBD2
DNA: TGTGCCAGCAGTCCCCGGGACAGATACTACAATGAGCAGTTCTTC; CDR3: CASSPRDRYYNEQFF; length: 15; V: TRBV6-5; J: TRBJ2-1; size: -; D: TRBD1
DNA: TGTGCCAGCAATTCCGCCTGGCCGGCAGGGGCCTCCTACGAGCAGTACTTC; CDR3: CASNSAWPAGASYEQYF; length: 17; V: TRBV28; J: TRBJ2-7; size: -; D: -
DNA: TGCAGTGCCCCGAACTATGGCTACACCTTC; CDR3: CSAPNYGYTF; length: 10; V: TRBV20-1; J: TRBJ1-2; size: -; D: -
DNA: TGTGCCAGCAGTTCATCCATCGTAGCTGGCTACACCTTC; CDR3: CASSSSIVAGYTF; length: 13; V: TRBV6-5; J: TRBJ1-2; size: -; D: -
DNA: TGTGCCAGCAGTTCCCGGACAGGGGTTCGGAATTCACCCCTCCACTTT; CDR3: CASSSRTGVRNSPLHF; length: 16; V: TRBV6-5; J: TRBJ1-6; size: -; D: TRBD1
DNA: TGTGCCAGCAGCGCGTCTGGGGCCAACGTCCTGACTTTC; CDR3: CASSASGANVLTF; length: 13; V: TRBV9; J: TRBJ2-6; size: few; D: -
DNA: TGTGCCAGTAGTAACTCCGGGACAGGGGGCACTGAAGCTTTCTTT; CDR3: CASSNSGTGGTEAFF; length: 15; V: TRBV19; J: TRBJ1-1; size: once; D: TRBD1
DNA: TGTGCCAGCAGCGTAGGAGGGACAGGGGTCCATACGCAGTATTTT; CDR3: CASSVGGTGVHTQYF; length: 15; V: TRBV9; J: TRBJ2-3; size: -; D: TRBD1
DNA: TGTGCCAGCAGCTCCTTCGGACTAGCGGGAGCTCACTTC; CDR3: CASSSFGLAGAHF; length: 13; V: TRBV7-9; J: TRBJ2-5; size: -; D: TRBD2
DNA: TGTGCCAGCAGCCACAGGACAGGGGAGTACAATGAGCAGTTCTTC; CDR3: CASSHRTGEYNEQFF; length: 15; V: TRBV11-3; J: TRBJ2-1; size: few; D: TRBD1
DNA: TGTGCCAGTATAGACAGGGCGAACTCCGCAGACTCCGATACGCAGTATTTT; CDR3: CASIDRANSADSDTQYF; length: 17; V: TRBV19; J: TRBJ2-3; size: -; D: TRBD1
DNA: TGTGCCAGCAGTTTTGGGGCCGAAGGGACCCAGTACTTC; CDR3: CASSFGAEGTQYF; length: 13; V: TRBV28; J: TRBJ2-5; size: few; D: -
DNA: TGTGCCAGCAGTTTGACTAGCCGCTACGAGCAGTACTTC; CDR3: CASSLTSRYEQYF; length: 13; V: TRBV6-1; J: TRBJ2-7; size: -; D: TRBD2
DNA: TGTGCCAGCAGCGTGGACGAGGTTACCTACAATGAGCAGTTCTTC; CDR3: CASSVDEVTYNEQFF; length: 15; V: TRBV5-6; J: TRBJ2-1; size: -; D: -
DNA: TGTGCCAGCAGCGGAGGAGGCCGCCGGAATGAAAAACTGTTTTTT; CDR3: CASSGGGRRNEKLFF; length: 15; V: TRBV9; J: TRBJ1-4; size: few; D: -
DNA: TGTGCCAGCAGCTTTCTTTCTGGCGGGAGAGCCGGGGAGCTGTTTTTT; CDR3: CASSFLSGGRAGELFF; length: 16; V: TRBV7-2; J: TRBJ2-2; size: once; D: TRBD2
DNA: TGTGCCAGCAGTACACTAATAGGTTTCGGCGAGCAGTACTTC; CDR3: CASSTLIGFGEQYF; length: 14; V: TRBV6-5; J: TRBJ2-7; size: -; D: -
DNA: TGTGCCAGCAGTTTATGGGGGCCTAGCGGGATCCCGAACACCGGGGAGCTGTTTTTT; CDR3: CASSLWGPSGIPNTGELFF; length: 19; V: TRBV27; J: TRBJ2-2; size: -; D: TRBD2
DNA: TGTGCCAGCAGCGTACGGGTAGATGGGGGGGAGCTGTTTTTT; CDR3: CASSVRVDGGELFF; length: 14; V: TRBV9; J: TRBJ2-2; size: -; D: -
DNA: TGTGCCAGCAAACACGGGGAGAACTATGGCTACACCTTC; CDR3: CASKHGENYGYTF; length: 13; V: TRBV28; J: TRBJ1-2; size: -; D: -
DNA: TGTGCCTGGAGTGGTGTTGCGGCGCAGTATTTT; CDR3: CAWSGVAAQYF; length: 11; V: TRBV30; J: TRBJ2-3; size: -; D: -